These 32 T cell receptor beta chains were sequenced from one sample in a study of blood T cell repertoires in COVID-19. The protocol was immunoSEQ multiplex PCR, while the TCRdb copy is restricted to in-frame clones and leaves out a portion. The sample carries around 220,000 clones, around 85% recorded once. Material: peripheral blood. The receptors come from a human donor in a cohort sampled during active COVID-19.

V is TRBV24-1 and J is TRBJ2-5, with 9 bases matching TRBD2. V lost 3 bases and J lost 6; bases outside the gene matches: 7. Germline loops: CDR1 KGHDR, CDR2 SFDVKD. The CDR3 runs 15 residues. CDR3 nucleotide sequence: TGTGCCACCAGTGATCTAACTAGCGGGTTCAAGACCCAGTACTTC. It translates to CATSDLTSGFKTQYF.

On this clone itself: This sample includes further DNA sequences coding for the same CDR3. The chain employs TRBV9 and TRBJ1-1, with TRBD1 as a possible D gene (5 bases). This CDR3 region has 14 residues. Germline V CDR1 and CDR2: SGDLS, YYNGEE. Trimming stripped 2 bases from V and 4 bases from J, with 12 bases between. CDR3 loop: CASSVGGWGTEAFF. The CDR3 nucleotides are TGTGCCAGCAGCGTGGGGGGGTGGGGCACTGAAGCTTTCTTT.

The rearrangement links TRBV7-2 to TRBJ2-7; 14 bases line up with TRBD2. V shed 4 bases and J 0 bases; nucleotides not matched to a gene: 8. This CDR3 has 18 amino acids. CDR1 is SGHTA, CDR2 FQGNSA, per germline. The CDR3 DNA sequence: TGTGCCAGCAGCTCTCGGCCGACTAGCGGGAGGGGCTCCTACGAGCAGTACTTC. Translated: CASSSRPTSGRGSYEQYF.

This clone appeared once. This sequence joins TRBV30 and TRBJ1-6, with 7 nucleotides matching TRBD1. Germline lookup yields CDR1 GTSNPN and CDR2 SVGIG (reference sequence). Trimming cost V 4 bases and J 7 bases; bases outside gene matches: 10. This CDR3 has 15 residues. The CDR3 DNA follows: TGTGCCTGGAAAAGTAGTGGGACAGACAATTCACCCCTCCACTTT. Translation gives CAWKSSGTDNSPLHF.

This chain uses TRBV19 with TRBJ1-6; the match to TRBD1 covers 8 bases. The CDR3 runs to 15 residues. Germline loops: CDR1 LNHDA, CDR2 SQIVND (reference sequence). The trim removed 7 bases at V and 9 bases at J, leaving 11 bases unmatched. The CDR3 loop reads CASTSGQGPGSPLHF. The CDR3 DNA is TGTGCCAGTACCTCCGGACAGGGCCCAGGTTCACCCCTCCACTTT.

The chain combines TRBV2 with TRBJ2-4, with 8 nucleotides matching TRBD1. The CDR3 runs to 14 residues. The germline gives CDR1 SNHLY, CDR2 FYNNEI. V shed 6 bases, J shed 8 bases, and the junction held 9 bases outside the gene matches. CDR3 residues: CASSPGQGRDIQYF. The CDR3 DNA is TGTGCCAGCAGCCCCGGACAGGGCCGGGACATTCAGTACTTC.

The rearrangement uses TRBV4-3 and TRBJ2-1, with TRBD1 matching over 8 bases. The CDR3 is 15 amino acids. CDR1 LGHNA and CDR2 YSLEER come from the germline V gene. V was clipped by 5 bases and J by 4 bases; unmatched bases: 7. The CDR3 is CASSAEGTGYNEQFF. The CDR3 DNA reads TGCGCCAGCAGCGCCGAGGGGACAGGTTACAATGAGCAGTTCTTC.

This chain connects TRBV27 to TRBJ1-1; possibly TRBD1 for D (5 bases). V shed 2 bases and J shed 6 bases, with 10 bases lying between them. The CDR3 runs 13 residues. Germline V gene lookup returns CDR1 MNHEY and CDR2 SMNVEV (reference sequence). CDR3 sequence (DNA): TGTGCCAGCAGTTTACAAAGGGGATCTGAAGCTTTCTTT. This encodes CASSLQRGSEAFF.

The chain employs TRBV5-1 and TRBJ2-7; 9 nucleotides agree with TRBD1. Germline CDR1 SGHRS, CDR2 YFSETQ. There are 14 residues in the CDR3. V trimming: 2 bases; J trimming: 1 base; junction bases outside the gene matches: 1. The CDR3 bases are TGCGCCAGCAGCTTCGGGACAGGGTCCTACGAGCAGTACTTC. This sequence encodes CASSFGTGSYEQYF.

This clone was picked up one time. The chain joins TRBV28 to TRBJ1-1; perhaps TRBD1 as D (5 bases). Per the germline V gene, CDR1 is MDHEN and CDR2 is SYDVKM. Between the trimmed V and J ends, which lost 7 bases and 8 bases, there was a span of 14 bases. This CDR3 has 12 amino acids. CDR3 bases: TGTGCCAGCACGACTAGACAGAAAGAAGCTTTCTTT. Residues: CASTTRQKEAFF. The variable domain in full, completed from reference TRBV28 and TRBJ1-1, reads DVKVTQSSRYLVKRTGEKVFLECVQDMDHENMFWYRQDPGLGLRLIYFSYDVKMKEKGDIPEGYSVSREKKERFSLILESASTNQTSMYLCASTTRQKEAFFGQGTRLTVV.

V is TRBV7-8 and J is TRBJ1-4; D is possibly TRBD1 (5 bases). This CDR3 region has 15 residues. V was trimmed by 5 bases and J by 7 bases, leaving 17 bases between them. Germline V CDR1 and CDR2: SGHVS, FQNEAQ. In nucleotides, the CDR3 is TGTGCCAGCAGCCGGGCGAGTGGGGCTCGTGAAAAACTGTTTTTT. Encoded protein: CASSRASGAREKLFF.

The chain employs TRBV6-5 and TRBJ1-1; D remains ambiguous. In germline, CDR1 is MNHEY, CDR2 SVGAGI. V was cut by 0 bases and J by 1 base, with 9 bases left in between. The CDR3 loop spans 15 amino acids. The CDR3 loop reads CASSYSSGRNTEAFF. The CDR3 nucleotides are TGTGCCAGCAGTTACTCATCAGGTCGGAACACTGAAGCTTTCTTT.

The rearrangement uses TRBV5-6 and TRBJ2-1; D is unclear. The CDR3 consists of 16 residues. Trimming took off 1 base at V and 4 bases at J, with 15 bases between the two ends. The germline CDR1 and CDR2 sequences are SGHDT and YYEEEE. CDR3 coding DNA: TGTGCCAGCAGCTTGTCGTATGTGGCACGATACAATGAGCAGTTCTTC. It translates to CASSLSYVARYNEQFF.

The chain couples TRBV9 to TRBJ2-6, with 9 positions matching TRBD1. CDR1 and CDR2 (germline): SGDLS, YYNGEE. The V segment lost 4 bases and the J segment 1 base; nucleotides outside the gene matches: 15. The CDR3 totals 20 residues. The CDR3 sequence: CASSPTGGTGSWSGANVLTF. The CDR3 nucleotides read TGTGCCAGCAGCCCGACTGGGGGGACAGGGTCCTGGTCTGGGGCCAACGTCCTGACTTTC.

The CDR3 spells CASSVGEGATTNEKLFF. CDR3 nucleotides: TGTGCCAGCAGCGTAGGAGAAGGGGCTACAACTAATGAAAAACTGTTTTTT. This sequence joins TRBV9 and TRBJ1-4; tentatively, D is TRBD1 (5 bases). From germline, CDR1 is SGDLS and CDR2 YYNGEE. V lost 0 bases and J lost 0, with 12 bases in between. There are 17 residues in the CDR3.

V gene TRBV7-3 combines with J gene TRBJ2-1; unclear D gene. Trimming pared 2 bases from V and 7 bases from J, leaving 9 bases between. CDR1 and CDR2 from the germline V gene are SGHTA and FQGTGA. This CDR3 comprises 13 residues. The CDR3: CASSLGLANEQFF. The CDR3 region has the DNA TGTGCCAGCAGCTTAGGGCTCGCGAATGAGCAGTTCTTC.

This chain joins TRBV28 and TRBJ2-7, with 8 bases identical to TRBD1. Germline V gene lookup returns CDR1 MDHEN and CDR2 SYDVKM. The CDR3 totals 13 residues. The trim removed 7 bases at V and 7 bases at J, leaving 9 bases unmatched. Written as DNA, the CDR3 is TGTGCCAGCACCCTTCAGGGGGCTTGGGAGCAGTACTTC. It specifies CASTLQGAWEQYF.

The gene calls are TRBV28 and TRBJ2-1; 10 positions agree with TRBD2. CDR3 length: 15 residues. Germline V lookup: CDR1 MDHEN, CDR2 SYDVKM. The V and J ends lost 7 bases and 7 bases, in that order; junction bases with no gene match: 10. As DNA, the CDR3 is TGTGCCAGCACCCCAGCGGGAGGGCCCGGGAATGAGCAGTTCTTC. Translation gives CASTPAGGPGNEQFF.

V and J are TRBV7-9 and TRBJ1-1; a weak D match, TRBD1 (5 bases). Germline lookup yields CDR1 SEHNR and CDR2 FQNEAQ (reference sequence). V lost 0 bases, J lost 0 bases, and 17 bases lay in between. CDR3 length: 18 residues. CDR3 nucleotides: TGTGCCAGCAGCTTAGCTGGGGCAGGACATGACATGAACACTGAAGCTTTCTTT. It codes for CASSLAGAGHDMNTEAFF.

This clone was counted between two and nine times. This chain joins TRBV18 and TRBJ1-2, with unresolved D. Germline values: CDR1 KGHSH, CDR2 LQKENI. The V gene lost 3 bases and the J gene lost 4 bases, with 12 bases spanning the gap. The CDR3 has 14 residues. For the CDR3, the DNA is TGTGCCAGCTCACCGGCAGCGGGGAGCTATGGCTACACCTTC. This encodes CASSPAAGSYGYTF.

The chain recombines TRBV5-4 with TRBJ2-7; TRBD1 aligns across 7 bases. V gave up 4 bases and J gave up 5 bases; unmatched junction bases: 15. This CDR3 comprises 16 residues. Germline CDR1 reads SGHNT; CDR2 reads YYREEE (reference sequence). In DNA, the CDR3 is TGTGCCAGCAGCCGACAAGACAGGGCTCCGCTCCACGAGCAGTACTTC. Amino acids: CASSRQDRAPLHEQYF.

This clone was found a few times. The chain employs TRBV7-9 and TRBJ2-5, with 10 bases that match TRBD2. The CDR3 sequence is 16 residues long. From germline, CDR1 is SEHNR and CDR2 FQNEAQ (reference sequence). V was clipped by 5 bases and J by 3 bases; unmatched bases: 9. Written as DNA, the CDR3 is TGTGCCAGCAGCCCCCCTAGCGGGAGATCGGAAGAGACCCAGTACTTC. Translating gives CASSPPSGRSEETQYF.

Here the CDR3 DNA reads TGTGCCAGCAGTTCAAGCGGGAGCTCATACAATGAGCAGTTCTTC. Its translation is CASSSSGSSYNEQFF. The rearrangement joins TRBV6-6 to TRBJ2-1, with 8 bases fitting TRBD2. The CDR3 totals 15 residues. V lost 4 bases and J lost 4; bases outside the gene matches: 6. CDR1 and CDR2 from the germline V gene are MNHNY and SVGAGI (reference sequence).

The chain employs TRBV9 and TRBJ1-4; 10 positions match TRBD1. This CDR3 has 17 amino acids. CDR1 and CDR2 (germline): SGDLS, YYNGEE. V lost 4 bases, J lost 0 bases, and 6 bases stayed unmatched. The chain's CDR3 is CASSLRDRGSTNEKLFF. For the CDR3, the DNA is TGTGCCAGCAGCCTCCGGGACAGGGGATCAACTAATGAAAAACTGTTTTTT.

The genes are TRBV3-1 (or the pseudogene TRBV3-2) and TRBJ1-1; 8 bases match TRBD1. The CDR3 runs 14 residues. V dropped 5 bases and J dropped 6; count of bases not matched to a gene: 8. Looked up from germline, CDR1 is LGHDT and CDR2 is YNNKEL (reference sequence). CDR3: CASSGQGFLSEAFF. In DNA, the CDR3 is TGTGCCAGCAGCGGACAGGGATTTTTGTCTGAAGCTTTCTTT.

This chain connects TRBV28 to TRBJ1-1; no firm D call. Trimming took 6 bases from V and 6 from J, leaving 17 bases between them. CDR1 MDHEN and CDR2 SYDVKM come from the germline V gene. This CDR3 region has 14 residues. In DNA, the CDR3 is TGTGCCAGCAGCCGACCCGGGGAAGGCCCTGAAGCTTTCTTT. Amino acid sequence: CASSRPGEGPEAFF.

J is TRBJ1-2 and V is TRBV7-9; possibly TRBD1 for D (5 bases). This CDR3 has 15 amino acids. CDR1 and CDR2 from the germline V gene are SEHNR and FQNEAQ (reference sequence). V was cut by 5 bases and J by 8 bases, with 21 bases left in between. In nucleotides, the CDR3 is TGTGCCAGCAGCCCCGACAGTCCTTTAGAAGAAGGCTACACCTTC. This sequence encodes CASSPDSPLEEGYTF.

This chain links TRBV28 with TRBJ1-6, with TRBD1 matching over 10 bases. The J segment lost 7 bases and the V segment lost 4 bases, leaving 4 bases of the junction unmatched. The CDR3 has 15 residues. CDR1 is MDHEN, CDR2 SYDVKM, per germline. The CDR3 loop reads CASSWGQGYNSPLHF. CDR3 in DNA: TGTGCCAGCAGTTGGGGACAGGGGTACAATTCACCCCTCCACTTT.

The genes are TRBV4-2 and TRBJ2-7; 8 bases are a match to TRBD1. The CDR3 covers 14 residues. Trimming cost V 5 bases and J 6 bases; bases outside gene matches: 9. Germline V gene sequence: CDR1 LGHNA, CDR2 YNFKEQ. DNA of the CDR3: TGTGCCAGCAGCTTCCTCAGGGGGCAGGGCGAGCAGTACTTC. Protein: CASSFLRGQGEQYF.

This clone was detected only a few times. J is TRBJ1-1 and V is TRBV7-9; 8 nucleotides align to TRBD1. From germline, CDR1 is SEHNR and CDR2 FQNEAQ (reference sequence). There are 15 residues in the CDR3. J lost 4 bases, V lost 5 bases, and 9 bases had no gene match. The CDR3 nucleotides are TGTGCCAGCAGCCCAGGCCAGGGGGCTATCACTGAAGCTTTCTTT. Protein product: CASSPGQGAITEAFF.

V usage is TRBV27 and J usage is TRBJ2-1, with 8 nucleotides matching TRBD2. The V and J ends lost 3 bases and 13 bases, in that order; junction bases with no gene match: 8. Per germline, CDR1 MNHEY and CDR2 SMNVEV (reference sequence). This CDR3 comprises 13 residues. In DNA, the CDR3 is TGTGCCAGCAGTTTCATTCTAGCGGGCCGTCAGTTCTTC. It yields the protein CASSFILAGRQFF.

There are a few counts of this clone. The rearrangement links TRBV18 to TRBJ2-7; 8 positions match TRBD1. CDR3 size: 15 residues. Germline V lookup: CDR1 KGHSH, CDR2 LQKENI. J was trimmed by 5 bases and V by 3 bases; bases with no gene match: 9. The CDR3 sequence is CASSPLDRAGNEQYF. CDR3 nucleotide sequence: TGTGCCAGCTCACCGCTGGACAGGGCCGGGAACGAGCAGTACTTC. Using reference TRBV18 and TRBJ2-7 for the parts outside the CDR3, the full variable domain is NAGVMQNPRHLVRRRGQEARLRCSPMKGHSHVYWYRQLPEEGLKFMVYLQKENIIDESGMPKERFSAEFPKEGPSILRIQQVVRGDSAAYFCASSPLDRAGNEQYFGPGTRLTVT.